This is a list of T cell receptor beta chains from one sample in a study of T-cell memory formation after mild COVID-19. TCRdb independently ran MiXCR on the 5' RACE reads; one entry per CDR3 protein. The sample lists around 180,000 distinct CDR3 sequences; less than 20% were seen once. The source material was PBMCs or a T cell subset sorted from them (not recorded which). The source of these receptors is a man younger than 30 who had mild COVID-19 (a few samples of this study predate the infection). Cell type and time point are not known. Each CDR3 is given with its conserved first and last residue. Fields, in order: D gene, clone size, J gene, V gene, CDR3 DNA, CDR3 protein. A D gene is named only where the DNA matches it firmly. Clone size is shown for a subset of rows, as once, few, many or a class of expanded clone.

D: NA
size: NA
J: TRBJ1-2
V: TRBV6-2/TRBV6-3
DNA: TGTGCCAGCAGCCCCCGAGCGATGGGCTACACCTTC
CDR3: CASSPRAMGYTF

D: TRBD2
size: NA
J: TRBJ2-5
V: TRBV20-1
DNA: TGCAGTGCTAGAGATCGGACTAGCGGGGCAGAGACCCAGTACTTC
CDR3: CSARDRTSGAETQYF

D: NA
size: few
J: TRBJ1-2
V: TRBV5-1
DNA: TGCGCCAGCAGCTTGTCGTTCCTCAGTAACTATGGCTACACCTTC
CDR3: CASSLSFLSNYGYTF

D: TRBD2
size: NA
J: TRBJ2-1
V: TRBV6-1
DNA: TGTGCCAGCAGTGAACTAGCGGGGGGGCTCAATGAGCAGTTCTTC
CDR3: CASSELAGGLNEQFF

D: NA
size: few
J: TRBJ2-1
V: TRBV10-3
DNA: TGTGCCATCAGCGCACGGACAGCACCCAATGAGCAGTTCTTC
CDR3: CAISARTAPNEQFF

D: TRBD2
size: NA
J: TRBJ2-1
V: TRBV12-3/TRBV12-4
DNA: TGTGCCAGCAGTTTCGGGACTAGCTACAATGAGCAGTTCTTC
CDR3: CASSFGTSYNEQFF

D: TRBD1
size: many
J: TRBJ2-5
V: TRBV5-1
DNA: TGCGCCAGCAGCTCCCAGACAGGGGGAGAGACCCAGTACTTC
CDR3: CASSSQTGGETQYF

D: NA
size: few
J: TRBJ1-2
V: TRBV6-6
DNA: TGTGCCAGCAGTCCAGACGGTGGACGGACTATCACCTTC
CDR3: CASSPDGGRTITF

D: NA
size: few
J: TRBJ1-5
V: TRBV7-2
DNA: TGTGCCAGCAGCCCCTCGGCCGACCTCAATCAGCCCCAGCATTTT
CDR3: CASSPSADLNQPQHF

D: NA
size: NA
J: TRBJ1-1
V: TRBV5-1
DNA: TGCGCCAGCAGCCAGGGGACGGAATATGAAGCTTTCTTT
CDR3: CASSQGTEYEAFF

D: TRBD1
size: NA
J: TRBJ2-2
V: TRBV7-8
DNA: TGTGCCAGCAGCCCCGGGACAGGGGACACCGGGGAGCTGTTTTTT
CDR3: CASSPGTGDTGELFF

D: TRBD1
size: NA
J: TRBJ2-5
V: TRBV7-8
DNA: TGTGCCAGCAGCACCAGGGGGATCGAGGAGACCCAGTACTTC
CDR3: CASSTRGIEETQYF

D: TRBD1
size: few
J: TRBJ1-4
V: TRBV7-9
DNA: TGTGCCAGCAGCTTATCAGTGACAGGGAATGAAAAACTGTTTTTT
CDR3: CASSLSVTGNEKLFF

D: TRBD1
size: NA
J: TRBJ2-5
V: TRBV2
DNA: TGTGCCAGCAAGGAGCGTGGGACAGCCCCCCAGTACTTC
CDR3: CASKERGTAPQYF

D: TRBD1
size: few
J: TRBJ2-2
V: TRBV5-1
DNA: TGCGCCAGCAGCTTGGACCACAGGGGCTCGAACACCGGGGAGCTGTTTTTT
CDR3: CASSLDHRGSNTGELFF

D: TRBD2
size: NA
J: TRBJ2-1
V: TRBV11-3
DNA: TGTGCCAGCAGCTTACAAGCGGGATCCTACAATGAGCAGTTCTTC
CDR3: CASSLQAGSYNEQFF

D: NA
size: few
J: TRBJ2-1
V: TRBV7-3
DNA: TGTGCCAGCAGCTCAGGGGTCCACTCCTACAATGAGCAGTTCTTC
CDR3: CASSSGVHSYNEQFF

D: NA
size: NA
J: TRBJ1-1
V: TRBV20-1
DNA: TGCAGTGCTAGAGAGGTGGCCTTTAACACTGAAGCTTTCTTT
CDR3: CSAREVAFNTEAFF

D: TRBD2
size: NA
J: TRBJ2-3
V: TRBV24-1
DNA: TGTGCCACCAGTGATCCAACGCCGGGGGGGTCTGGCACAGATACGCAGTATTTT
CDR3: CATSDPTPGGSGTDTQYF

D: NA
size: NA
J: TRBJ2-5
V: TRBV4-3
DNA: TGCGCCAGCAGCCAAGATGGCGGTCTTCAAGAGACCCAGTACTTC
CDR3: CASSQDGGLQETQYF

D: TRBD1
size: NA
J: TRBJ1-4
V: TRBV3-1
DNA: TGTGCCAGCAGCAAACTTACAGGGGATGGCGAAAAACTGTTTTTT
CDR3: CASSKLTGDGEKLFF

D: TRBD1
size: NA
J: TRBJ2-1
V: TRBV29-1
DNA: TGCAGCGCGGGGGGAGGGACAGGGAAGTCCAACAATGAGCAGTTCTTC
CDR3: CSAGGGTGKSNNEQFF

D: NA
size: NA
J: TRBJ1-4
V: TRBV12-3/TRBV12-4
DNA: TGTGCCAGCAGTTCTCGCGAAAAACTGTTTTTT
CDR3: CASSSREKLFF

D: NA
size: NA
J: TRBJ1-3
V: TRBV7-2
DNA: TGTGCCAGCACGTATTTCGACTCTGGAAACACCATATATTTT
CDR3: CASTYFDSGNTIYF

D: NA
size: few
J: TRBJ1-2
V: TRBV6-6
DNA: TGTGCCAGCGGTCCGGGGTATGGCTACACCTTC
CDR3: CASGPGYGYTF

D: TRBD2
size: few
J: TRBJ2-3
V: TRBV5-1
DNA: TGCGCCAGCAGCTTGGCCGGGATAGCGGGGAACACAGATACGCAGTATTTT
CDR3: CASSLAGIAGNTDTQYF

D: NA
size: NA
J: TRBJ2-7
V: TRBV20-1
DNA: TGCAGTGCTAGAGTTCGCTACGCGAACTCCTACGAGCAGTACTTC
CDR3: CSARVRYANSYEQYF

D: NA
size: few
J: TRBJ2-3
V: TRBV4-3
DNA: TGCGCCAGCAGCCAATTTCAGGGGTCCACAGATACGCAGTATTTT
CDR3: CASSQFQGSTDTQYF